The 27 T cell receptor beta chains below come from one sample, sequenced in a study of blood T cell repertoires in COVID-19 (dated by TCRdb to 2018 to 2020). Libraries were made using the immunoSEQ multiplex PCR assay. In TCRdb, the immuneACCESS table is reduced to in-frame sequences with V and J assigned. These tables do not hold every clone; where another copy was compared, an unresolved V gene accounts for under half, and the others remain unexplained. In this sample the table shows under 350,000 clones, approximately 85% of which occur a single time. Clones ranked in the top ten supply 7.2% of the sample. What was sequenced was peripheral blood. Receptor source: a human donor in a cohort sampled during active COVID-19.

The J gene is TRBJ1-2, the V gene TRBV4-1; 8 bases match TRBD1. Losses at the gene ends were 6 bases for V and 2 bases for J; bases not matched to a gene: 8. This CDR3 is built from 15 residues. Germline CDR1 and CDR2: MGHRA and YSYEKL. CDR3 sequence reads: CASRRTDRENYGYTF. As DNA, the CDR3 is TGCGCCAGCAGACGGACGGACAGGGAAAACTATGGCTACACCTTC.

The genes are TRBV11-2 and TRBJ1-3, with unresolved D. CDR3 length: 14 residues. V was shortened by 2 bases and J by 4 bases, with 9 bases between the two germline ends. In germline, CDR1 is SGHAT, CDR2 FQNNGV. CDR3 region: CASSLSVGGNTIYF. Here the CDR3 DNA reads TGTGCCAGCAGCTTAAGCGTTGGGGGAAACACCATATATTTT.

This clone was counted once. This specimen includes other DNA sequences encoding the same CDR3. The V gene is TRBV11-1, the J gene TRBJ1-1; no firm D call. The CDR3 contains 13 residues. V lost 1 base and J lost 1, with 4 bases in between. The germline V gene encodes CDR1 SGHAT and CDR2 FQDESV (reference sequence). CDR3 DNA sequence: TGTGCCAGCAGCTTAGGCGAGAACACTGAAGCTTTCTTT. Translation: CASSLGENTEAFF.

The rearrangement uses TRBV5-5 and TRBJ2-7; D is undetermined. Between the trimmed V and J ends, which lost 1 base and 0 bases, there was a span of 11 bases. The CDR3 has 15 amino acids. CDR1 and CDR2 (germline): SGHKS, YYEKEE (reference sequence). The CDR3 nucleotides read TGTGCCAGCAGCTTGTTTGCAGGAACCTCCTACGAGCAGTACTTC. As protein: CASSLFAGTSYEQYF.

The rearrangement uses TRBV19 and TRBJ2-1; a possible D gene is TRBD2 (7 bases). The CDR3 has 18 residues. Trimming took off 7 bases at V and 0 bases at J, with 22 bases between the two ends. Germline CDR1 reads LNHDA; CDR2 reads SQIVND (reference sequence). CDR3 nucleotide sequence: TGTGCCAGTAATTCCCGGGGGGCAATCTACTCCTCCTACAATGAGCAGTTCTTC. Residues: CASNSRGAIYSSYNEQFF.

The chain recombines TRBV2 with TRBJ1-4, with 12 nucleotides matching TRBD1. Unmatched junction bases numbered 12, after V lost 7 bases and J lost 6 bases. The CDR3 sequence is 17 residues long. Germline V gene lookup returns CDR1 SNHLY and CDR2 FYNNEI. The chain's CDR3 is CASKVRDRGRNDEKLFF. The CDR3 coding sequence is TGTGCCAGCAAGGTCCGGGACAGGGGGCGCAACGATGAAAAACTGTTTTTT. Using reference TRBV2 and TRBJ1-4 for the parts outside the CDR3, the full variable domain is EPEVTQTPSHQVTQMGQEVILRCVPISNHLYFYWYRQILGQKVEFLVSFYNNEISEKSEIFDDQFSVERPDGSNFTLKIRSTKLEDSAMYFCASKVRDRGRNDEKLFFGSGTQLSVL.

This clone was seen only a few times. The V and J genes are TRBV9 and TRBJ1-4; D perhaps matches TRBD1 (6 bases). The V end was cut by 0 bases, the J end by 5 bases, with 11 bases between. The CDR3 sequence is 15 residues long. Germline V lookup: CDR1 SGDLS, CDR2 YYNGEE. The CDR3 reads CASSVGPGVNEKLFF. The DNA for the CDR3 is TGTGCCAGCAGCGTAGGGCCAGGGGTGAATGAAAAACTGTTTTTT.

The chain has TRBV3-1 (or the pseudogene TRBV3-2) and TRBJ1-2, with a weak D call TRBD1 (5 bases). The CDR3 is made up of 16 amino acids. Trimming took off 1 base at V and 2 bases at J, with 14 bases between the two ends. Germline V gene sequence: CDR1 LGHDT, CDR2 YNNKEL (reference sequence). The CDR3 region is CASSQASTGLNYGYTF. CDR3 bases: TGTGCCAGCAGCCAAGCGTCTACAGGTCTGAACTATGGCTACACCTTC.

The rearrangement links TRBV11-2 to TRBJ2-7, with D unclear. The germline CDR1 and CDR2 sequences are SGHAT and FQNNGV. Trimming took 0 bases from V and 0 from J, leaving 3 bases between them. This CDR3 comprises 13 residues. The CDR3 is CASSLDGSYEQYF. CDR3 coding DNA: TGTGCCAGCAGCTTAGACGGCTCCTACGAGCAGTACTTC.

The chain joins TRBV24-1 to TRBJ2-7; weak D call: TRBD1 (6 bases). Germline assignment: CDR1 KGHDR and CDR2 SFDVKD. Trimming removed 7 bases from V and 2 bases from J, with 11 bases in between. The CDR3 loop spans 13 amino acids. CDR3 amino acids: CATSGQIPYEQYF. The DNA of the CDR3 is TGTGCCACCAGCGGACAGATTCCCTACGAGCAGTACTTC.

The chain links TRBV25-1 to TRBJ2-1; D is perhaps TRBD2 (7 bases). Looked up from germline, CDR1 is MGHDK and CDR2 is SYGVNS. This CDR3 contains 14 residues. The germline V and J ends were trimmed by 1 base and 7 bases, with 11 bases remaining between them. The CDR3 is CASSEWGGRNEQFF. CDR3 nucleotides: TGTGCCAGCAGTGAATGGGGGGGCCGGAATGAGCAGTTCTTC.

This chain joins TRBV5-6 and TRBJ1-2; D uncertain. Trimming removed 2 bases at V and 2 bases at J, with 10 bases between. The CDR3 has 14 residues. Germline V gene lookup returns CDR1 SGHDT and CDR2 YYEEEE. CDR3: CASSLPTRNYGYTF. In DNA form, the CDR3 reads TGTGCCAGCAGCTTACCCACTCGGAACTATGGCTACACCTTC.

On this clone itself: This sample also contains other DNA sequences that code for the same CDR3. The gene calls are TRBV5-1 and TRBJ1-1; D is unresolved. This CDR3 comprises 13 residues. Germline lookup yields CDR1 SGHRS and CDR2 YFSETQ. Trimming took off 0 bases at V and 0 bases at J, with 3 bases between the two ends. The CDR3 nucleotides are TGCGCCAGCAGCTTGGCCGTGAACACTGAAGCTTTCTTT. It is translated as CASSLAVNTEAFF. Looking up the rest from reference TRBV5-1 and TRBJ1-1 gives the full variable domain: KAGVTQTPRYLIKTRGQQVTLSCSPISGHRSVSWYQQTPGQGLQFLFEYFSETQRNKGNFPGRFSGRQFSNSRSEMNVSTLELGDSALYLCASSLAVNTEAFFGQGTRLTVV.

V and J are TRBV11-3 and TRBJ1-1; perhaps TRBD1 as D (6 bases). The ends were cut back, 5 bases at V and 6 bases at J, with 13 bases in the middle. The CDR3 sequence is 13 residues long. Germline CDR1 reads SGHNT; CDR2 reads YENEEA. The CDR3, as DNA: TGTGCCAGCAGCCACAGGGTTACGTCTGAAGCTTTCTTT. This sequence encodes CASSHRVTSEAFF.

This chain uses TRBV4-2 with TRBJ2-2, with 9 bases that match TRBD1. With 5 bases clipped from V and 5 bases from J, the junction kept 6 bases outside the gene matches. Per germline, CDR1 LGHNA and CDR2 YNFKEQ. The length of the CDR3 is 15 residues. This CDR3 reads CASSSGTGWTGELFF. The CDR3 DNA reads TGTGCCAGCAGCTCCGGGACAGGGTGGACCGGGGAGCTGTTTTTT.

The table lists this clone with a few counts. The V and J genes are TRBV25-1 and TRBJ1-3; D may be TRBD1 (5 bases). Germline V gene data show CDR1 as MGHDK and CDR2 as SYGVNS. The CDR3 is 15 residues long. V lost 3 bases, J lost 4 bases, and 13 bases lay in between. The CDR3 sequence: CASSDPRTIGNTIYF. DNA for the CDR3: TGTGCCAGCAGTGATCCTAGGACAATCGGAAACACCATATATTTT.

The V gene is TRBV19, the J gene TRBJ2-7; 14 bases are shared with TRBD2. Germline trimming cut 7 bases from V and 3 bases from J; bases unmatched to any gene: 14. Germline CDR1 LNHDA, CDR2 SQIVND (reference sequence). This CDR3 has 18 amino acids. The DNA of the CDR3 is TGTGCCAGTACCAAATCCGGACTAGCGGGGGGATCTTTCTACGAGCAGTACTTC. Amino acids: CASTKSGLAGGSFYEQYF.

V and J are TRBV7-9 and TRBJ2-1; 9 bases fit TRBD1. J gave up 5 bases and V 3 bases, and 11 bases lay outside the gene matches. CDR3 size: 17 residues. The germline V gene has CDR1 SEHNR and CDR2 FQNEAQ (reference sequence). The CDR3 coding sequence is TGTGCCAGCAGCTTCGGGACAGGGATGCTTGGAGACAATGAGCAGTTCTTC. Its translation is CASSFGTGMLGDNEQFF.

The J gene is TRBJ1-2, the V gene TRBV3-1 (or the pseudogene TRBV3-2), with D unresolved. This CDR3 is built from 16 residues. Germline V gene sequence: CDR1 LGHDT, CDR2 YNNKEL (reference sequence). The V end was cut by 3 bases, the J end by 3 bases, with 17 bases between. DNA of the CDR3: TGTGCCAGCAGCCACAAAGGTGGAGGGATAGACTATGGCTACACCTTC. Translating it yields CASSHKGGGIDYGYTF.

J is TRBJ1-2 and V is TRBV30; maybe TRBD1 (6 bases). V shed 2 bases and J shed 4 bases, with 11 bases lying between them. There are 13 residues in the CDR3. CDR1 and CDR2 (germline): GTSNPN, SVGIG (reference sequence). CDR3 residues: CAWSRGGVYGYTF. Here the CDR3 DNA reads TGTGCCTGGAGTAGGGGGGGTGTCTATGGCTACACCTTC.

The V and J genes are TRBV20-1 and TRBJ1-6, with D unclear. Trimming cost V 3 bases and J 8 bases, with 11 bases left between them. The CDR3 contains 13 residues. Looked up from germline, CDR1 is DFQATT and CDR2 is SNEGSKA (reference sequence). Here the CDR3 reads CSASLTRDSPLHF. The CDR3, as DNA: TGCAGTGCTAGTCTAACCCGGGATTCACCCCTCCACTTT.

This clone is a singleton in its sample. V is TRBV7-9 and J is TRBJ2-1, with 9 positions matching TRBD1. The CDR3 contains 15 residues. After removal of 4 bases from V and 8 bases from J, the junction contained 9 bases not matched to a gene. Germline V lookup: CDR1 SEHNR, CDR2 FQNEAQ (reference sequence). CDR3 DNA sequence: TGTGCCAGCAGCTCTCGACAGGGGGATCGGGATGAGCAGTTCTTC. Its translation: CASSSRQGDRDEQFF.

V gene TRBV27 combines with J gene TRBJ1-5; 7 bases line up with TRBD1. V trimming: 4 bases; J trimming: 3 bases; junction bases outside the gene matches: 3. CDR1 MNHEY and CDR2 SMNVEV come from the germline V gene (reference sequence). The CDR3 is 14 amino acids. The CDR3 DNA reads TGTGCCAGCAGTTCCGGGACAGACAATCAGCCCCAGCATTTT. This codes for CASSSGTDNQPQHF.

This rearrangement joins TRBV6-4 to TRBJ1-5; possible D gene TRBD1, 6 bases. Trimming removed 5 bases at V and 3 bases at J, with 8 bases between. The CDR3 has 13 residues. Germline CDR1 MRHNA, CDR2 SNTAGT. Here the CDR3 reads CASSTGNNQPQHF. Written as DNA, the CDR3 is TGTGCCAGCAGTACAGGGAACAATCAGCCCCAGCATTTT.

J is TRBJ1-6 and V is TRBV3-1 (or the pseudogene TRBV3-2); D remains ambiguous. The CDR3 runs to 13 residues. CDR1 and CDR2 from the germline V gene are LGHDT and YNNKEL (reference sequence). V lost 1 base and J 6 bases, leaving 4 bases between the germline ends. The CDR3 nucleotides read TGTGCCAGCAGCCAAGGGGCTAATTCACCCCTCCACTTT. This gives the protein CASSQGANSPLHF.

The chain joins TRBV7-3 to TRBJ2-3, with 8 positions matching TRBD2. Germline CDR1 SGHTA, CDR2 FQGTGA. The CDR3 runs 15 residues. J was trimmed by 2 bases and V by 5 bases; bases with no gene match: 6. The CDR3, as DNA: TGTGCCAGCAGCGCCGACGGGGGGGCCACAGATACGCAGTATTTT. It translates to CASSADGGATDTQYF.

The chain couples TRBV7-8 to TRBJ1-3; 8 positions agree with TRBD1. Germline lookup yields CDR1 SGHVS and CDR2 FQNEAQ. The CDR3 is made up of 18 amino acids. Germline trimming cut 2 bases from V and 3 bases from J; bases unmatched to any gene: 12. CDR3 coding DNA: TGTGCCAGCAGCTTAAGGGGTTGGCAGGGGGCGATTGGAAACACCATATATTTT. Its translation: CASSLRGWQGAIGNTIYF.